This T cell receptor beta chain originates from a study of CXCR3-negative and CXCR3-positive naive CD8 T cells. Findings and caveats of the study: CXCR3-expressing naive cells carried TRB CDR3s more hydrophobic than those of CXCR3-negative naive cells.

TRB cDNA was prepared as libraries by UMI-labeled 5' RACE. TCRdb reprocessed the 5' RACE reads and stores each CDR3 protein as one record, lacking DNA. This listing includes roughly 59,000 distinct CDR3 sequences. Turning to this clonotype: Its antigen remains unidentified.

The V gene's germline CDR1 is SQVTM and CDR2 ANQGSEA. The CDR3 sequence is 14 residues long. The sequence derives from a human donor in good health. Some clones in this sample may be carry-over from other donors' samples. The sequenced sample consisted of naive CXCR3+ CD8+ T cells from blood. Described subset: CD45RO-CCR7+CD27+CD95- naive CD8+ T cells expressing CXCR3 (TNR3+). This chain connects TRBV29-1 to TRBJ2-3; TCRdb indicates TRBD2, and absent DNA this call remains unverified. This CDR3 reads CSVENQGPTDTQYF.